Sequencing of this TCR beta chain was carried out in a study of CXCR3-negative and CXCR3-positive naive CD8 T cells. Findings and caveats of the study: Against CXCR3-negative naive cells, CXCR3-positive naive cells showed more hydrophobic TRB CDR3s.

This CDR3 is built from 13 residues. CDR1 is SQVTM and CDR2 is ANQGSEA in the germline V gene. With UMI labels, 5' RACE was used to prepare the TRB cDNA libraries. TCRdb re-called the 5' RACE reads; every CDR3 protein appears as one record, without DNA. Its table records about 5,500 distinct CDR3 sequences. According to its frequency, this clonotype is medium-sized (0.01 to 0.1%). What it recognizes is unknown. The chain recombines TRBV29-1 with TRBJ1-2. This sequence was found in a human donor in good health. Some clones in this sample may be carry-over from other donors' samples. Sequenced sample: naive CXCR3+ CD8+ T cells from blood. Subset reported: CD45RO-CCR7+CD27+CD95- naive CD8+ T cells expressing CXCR3 (TNR3+). This CDR3 reads CSVLNVGNYGYTF.